The T cell receptor beta chain under discussion was sequenced for a study of shared clonotypes between healthy human individuals. General study findings and limits: Non-shared clonotypes had lower generation probabilities than clonotypes shared by all four sorted-subset donors. Several donors shared about 4.8% of their naive CD4 clonotypes.

Investigators spread the genomic DNA of each subset evenly over several immunoSEQ plates. In the sorted-subset replicate PCRs, 150 to 200 ng DNA, some 30,000 T cell genomes, was used. The repertoire was sequenced with immunoSEQ multiplex PCR; TCRdb's copy has only in-frame clones and lacks some. The sample lists some 2,100,000 clones; under 95% were seen once. Germline V gene data show CDR1 as SGHDT and CDR2 as YYEEEE. Trimming shortened V by 4 bases and J by 5 bases, and 15 bases separated the two germline ends. The CDR3 is made up of 14 amino acids. Positive CCR7 selection of CD45RO-negative cells yielded the naive CD8 cells, and terminally differentiated effector memory CD45RA+ cells were excluded. As regards this clone: Its specificity is unknown.

The sequenced sample consisted of naive CD8+ T cells from PBMCs. The chain joins TRBV5-6 to TRBJ2-5; D gene uncertain. This receptor was obtained from a man younger than 30 in good health. Some clones in this sample may be carry-over from other donors' samples. The DNA of the CDR3 is TGTGCCAGCAGCGAAAACAGCTACTGGGAGACCCAGTACTTC. Translating it yields CASSENSYWETQYF.